Following are 14 T cell receptor beta chains from one sample sequenced in a study of control samples from healthy donors and cancer patients. Sequenced by immunoSEQ multiplex PCR; TCRdb stores in-frame clones only, minus some. Here the sample spans about 53,000 clones, roughly 87% being singletons. Sequencing used PBMCs. These receptors all stem from a man aged 55-75 years with head and neck cancer.

J is TRBJ2-5 and V is TRBV7-9; 7 bases match TRBD1. Germline trimming cut 1 base from V and 1 base from J; bases unmatched to any gene: 3. Per the germline V gene, CDR1 is SEHNR and CDR2 is FQNEAQ (reference sequence). The CDR3 spans 15 residues. In nucleotides, the CDR3 is TGTGCCAGCAGCTTAGGGGGACAGTTCCAAGAGACCCAGTACTTC. Translated, it gives CASSLGGQFQETQYF.

The gene calls are TRBV19 and TRBJ2-2; 8 bases agree with TRBD2. The trim removed 10 bases at V and 2 bases at J, leaving 9 bases unmatched. The CDR3 runs to 15 residues. Germline V CDR1 and CDR2: LNHDA, SQIVND (reference sequence). CDR3 nucleotide sequence: TGTGCCATCTCAAGCGGGGGTTACAACACCGGGGAGCTGTTTTTT. This gives the protein CAISSGGYNTGELFF.

The gene calls are TRBV5-5 and TRBJ1-2; 8 bases line up with TRBD1. Germline trimming cut 4 bases from V and 0 bases from J; bases unmatched to any gene: 5. Germline V gene data show CDR1 as SGHKS and CDR2 as YYEKEE (reference sequence). The length of the CDR3 is 15 residues. CDR3 nucleotide sequence: TGTGCCAGCAGCCTCGACAGGGGAGCTAACTATGGCTACACCTTC. Its translation: CASSLDRGANYGYTF. Filled out from reference TRBV5-5 and TRBJ1-2, the complete variable domain reads DAGVTQSPTHLIKTRGQQVTLRCSPISGHKSVSWYQQVLGQGPQFIFQYYEKEERGRGNFPDRFSARQFPNYSSELNVNALLLGDSALYLCASSLDRGANYGYTFGSGTRLTVV.

The chain recombines TRBV20-1 with TRBJ2-1; 9 nucleotides line up with TRBD2. The CDR3 extends over 13 amino acids. Germline V gene sequence: CDR1 DFQATT, CDR2 SNEGSKA (reference sequence). V lost 3 bases, J lost 7 bases, and 4 bases stayed unmatched. The CDR3 loop is CSASSGSSNEQFF. DNA for the CDR3: TGCAGTGCTAGTAGCGGGAGTTCGAATGAGCAGTTCTTC.

This chain links TRBV30 with TRBJ1-4; 7 nucleotides align to TRBD1. This CDR3 region has 16 residues. J was trimmed by 4 bases and V by 3 bases; bases with no gene match: 11. Germline V gene sequence: CDR1 GTSNPN, CDR2 SVGIG (reference sequence). The CDR3 region is CAWSVGEQGNNEKLFF. Written as DNA, the CDR3 is TGTGCCTGGAGCGTGGGAGAACAGGGGAATAATGAAAAACTGTTTTTT.

The rearrangement uses TRBV20-1 and TRBJ1-2; D uncertain. V gave up 3 bases and J gave up 9 bases, with 14 bases separating them. Germline lookup yields CDR1 DFQATT and CDR2 SNEGSKA (reference sequence). The length of the CDR3 is 12 residues. The CDR3 DNA is TGCAGTGCTAGTGTCAGGTCTGCACGCTACACCTTC. Translating gives CSASVRSARYTF.

The V call is TRBV28, the J call TRBJ2-5; TRBD2 matches at 8 bases. This CDR3 is built from 16 residues. Trimming took 6 bases from V and 1 from J; bases not matched to a gene: 10. The germline CDR1 and CDR2 sequences are MDHEN and SYDVKM. The CDR3, as DNA: TGTGCCAGCAGCGCTATGAGGCGGGAGGTCCAAGAGACCCAGTACTTC. Translated: CASSAMRREVQETQYF.

The J gene is TRBJ2-3, the V gene TRBV9; TRBD2 matches 13 bases. V was pared by 3 bases and J by 3 bases, with 7 bases of the junction left unmatched. Germline CDR1 SGDLS, CDR2 YYNGEE. This CDR3 contains 17 residues. The CDR3 here is CASSDLTSGGATDTQYF. In nucleotides, the CDR3 is TGTGCCAGCAGCGACCTAACTAGCGGGGGGGCAACAGATACGCAGTATTTT.

Notes on this clone: A read error may produce the germline difference seen at one junction end. CDR3 coding DNA: TGCGCCCGCAGCGGGGGGGGCGGTCCCTACGAGCAGTACTTC. It codes for CARSGGGGPYEQYF. This chain uses TRBV5-1 with TRBJ2-7; 10 nucleotides match TRBD2. This CDR3 has 14 amino acids. The germline CDR1 and CDR2 sequences are SGHRS and YFSETQ.

This sequence joins TRBV9 and TRBJ2-5, with D perhaps TRBD2 (5 bases). Trimming removed 0 bases from V and 4 bases from J, with 16 bases in between. This CDR3 is built from 16 residues. Germline assignment: CDR1 SGDLS and CDR2 YYNGEE. As DNA, the CDR3 is TGTGCCAGCAGCGTAGCGGAATTCGGCGGGTCAGAGACCCAGTACTTC. Protein product: CASSVAEFGGSETQYF.

This clone appeared a single time. This chain uses TRBV5-1 with TRBJ1-2; 12 bases agree with TRBD1. The CDR3 runs to 17 residues. The J segment lost 7 bases and the V segment lost 4 bases, leaving 14 bases of the junction unmatched. Germline V gene lookup returns CDR1 SGHRS and CDR2 YFSETQ. CDR3 nucleotide sequence: TGCGCCAGCAGCCCCCTCGCGCGGGACAGGGGGCATGGTGGCTACACCTTC. Protein product: CASSPLARDRGHGGYTF. Complete variable domain (other parts from reference TRBV5-1 and TRBJ1-2): KAGVTQTPRYLIKTRGQQVTLSCSPISGHRSVSWYQQTPGQGLQFLFEYFSETQRNKGNFPGRFSGRQFSNSRSEMNVSTLELGDSALYLCASSPLARDRGHGGYTFGSGTRLTVV.

This sequence joins TRBV15 and TRBJ2-1; TRBD2 aligns across 10 bases. The CDR3 length is 20 residues. With 1 base clipped from V and 5 bases from J, the junction kept 17 bases outside the gene matches. Germline loops: CDR1 LNHNV, CDR2 YYDKDF (reference sequence). The CDR3 region is CATSRGGRASGGAPNNEQFF. CDR3 bases: TGTGCCACCAGCAGAGGGGGACGCGCGAGCGGGGGGGCCCCTAACAATGAGCAGTTCTTC.

The rearrangement joins TRBV6-5 to TRBJ1-1; D call uncertain. The CDR3 spans 14 residues. Per the germline V gene, CDR1 is MNHEY and CDR2 is SVGAGI. V was cut by 8 bases and J by 3 bases, with 16 bases left in between. CDR3: CASGPSGSYTEAFF. In DNA, the CDR3 is TGTGCCAGCGGTCCAAGCGGATCTTACACTGAAGCTTTCTTT.

This clone was seen more than once but under ten times. The rearrangement links TRBV5-6 to TRBJ2-5; D is undetermined. With 1 base removed from V and 1 base from J, the gap between germline ends came to 11 bases. The V gene's germline CDR1 is SGHDT and CDR2 YYEEEE. The CDR3 runs to 15 residues. CDR3 sequence: CASSLIGRFQETQYF. CDR3 nucleotides: TGTGCCAGCAGCTTGATTGGGCGGTTCCAAGAGACCCAGTACTTC.